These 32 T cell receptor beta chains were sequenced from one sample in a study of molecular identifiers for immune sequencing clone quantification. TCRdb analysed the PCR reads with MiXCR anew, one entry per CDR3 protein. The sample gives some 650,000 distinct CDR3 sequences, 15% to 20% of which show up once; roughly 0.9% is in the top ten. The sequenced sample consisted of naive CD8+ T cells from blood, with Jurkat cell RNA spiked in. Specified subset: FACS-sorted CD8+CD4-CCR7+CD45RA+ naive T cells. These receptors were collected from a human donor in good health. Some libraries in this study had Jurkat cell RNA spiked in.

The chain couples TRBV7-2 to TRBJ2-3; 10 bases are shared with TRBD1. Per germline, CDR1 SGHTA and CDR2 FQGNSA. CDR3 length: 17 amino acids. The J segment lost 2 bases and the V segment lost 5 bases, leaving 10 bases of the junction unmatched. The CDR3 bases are TGTGCCAGCAGCCCCTCCTGGACAGGGGGGATCACAGATACGCAGTATTTT. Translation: CASSPSWTGGITDTQYF.

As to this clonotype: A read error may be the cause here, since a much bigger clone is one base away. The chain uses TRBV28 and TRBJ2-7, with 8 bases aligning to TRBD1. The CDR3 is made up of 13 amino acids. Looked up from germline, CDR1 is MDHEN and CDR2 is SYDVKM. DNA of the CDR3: TGTGCCAGCAGTACGACAGGGGAATGGGAGCATTACTTC. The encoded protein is CASSTTGEWEHYF.

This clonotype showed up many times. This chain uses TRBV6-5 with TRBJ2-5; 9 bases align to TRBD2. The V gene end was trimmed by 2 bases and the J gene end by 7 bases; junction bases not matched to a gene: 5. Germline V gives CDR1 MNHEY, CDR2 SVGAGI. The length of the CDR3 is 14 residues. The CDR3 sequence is CASSYDGTSRTQYF. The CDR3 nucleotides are TGTGCCAGCAGTTACGATGGGACTAGCCGGACCCAGTACTTC.

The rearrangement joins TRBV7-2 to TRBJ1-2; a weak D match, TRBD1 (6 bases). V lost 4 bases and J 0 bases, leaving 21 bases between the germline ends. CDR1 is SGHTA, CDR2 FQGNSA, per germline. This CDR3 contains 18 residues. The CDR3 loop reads CASSSLWDMENANYGYTF. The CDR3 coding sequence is TGTGCCAGCAGCTCCCTCTGGGACATGGAAAATGCTAACTATGGCTACACCTTC.

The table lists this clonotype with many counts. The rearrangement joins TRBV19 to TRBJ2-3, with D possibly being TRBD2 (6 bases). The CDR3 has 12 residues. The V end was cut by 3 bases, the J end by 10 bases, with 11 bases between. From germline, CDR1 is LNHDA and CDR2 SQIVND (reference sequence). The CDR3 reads CASSIGGSAQYF. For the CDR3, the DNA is TGTGCCAGTAGTATTGGAGGGTCGGCGCAGTATTTT.

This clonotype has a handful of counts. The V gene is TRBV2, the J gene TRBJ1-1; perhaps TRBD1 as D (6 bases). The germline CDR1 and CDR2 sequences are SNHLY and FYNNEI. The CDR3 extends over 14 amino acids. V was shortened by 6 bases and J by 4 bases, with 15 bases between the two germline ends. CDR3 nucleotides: TGTGCCAGCAGCGCTCCAGGGGTGGTCACTGAAGCTTTCTTT. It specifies CASSAPGVVTEAFF.

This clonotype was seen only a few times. Here the CDR3 reads CASSSSELRETNEKLFF. The DNA for the CDR3 is TGTGCCAGCAGCTCGTCGGAGCTCCGGGAGACTAATGAAAAACTGTTTTTT. The genes are TRBV7-9 and TRBJ1-4; no definite D call. V lost 4 bases, J lost 2 bases, and 17 bases lay in between. The CDR3 has 17 amino acids. Germline CDR1 reads SEHNR; CDR2 reads FQNEAQ (reference sequence).

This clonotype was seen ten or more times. The CDR3: CASSQVLGGLSNSPLHF. The CDR3 DNA sequence: TGCGCCAGCAGCCAAGTACTTGGGGGTTTATCTAATTCACCCCTCCACTTT. V usage is TRBV4-1 and J usage is TRBJ1-6, with TRBD1 as a possible D gene (5 bases). The CDR3 has 17 amino acids. In germline, CDR1 is MGHRA, CDR2 YSYEKL. V dropped 1 base and J dropped 6 bases, with 16 bases sitting between them.

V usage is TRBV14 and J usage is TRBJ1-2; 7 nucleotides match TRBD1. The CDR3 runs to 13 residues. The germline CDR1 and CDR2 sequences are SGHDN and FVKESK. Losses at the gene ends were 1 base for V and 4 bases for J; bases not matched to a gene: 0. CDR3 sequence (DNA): TGTGCCAGCAGCCAAGGACAGGGCTATGGCTACACCTTC. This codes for CASSQGQGYGYTF.

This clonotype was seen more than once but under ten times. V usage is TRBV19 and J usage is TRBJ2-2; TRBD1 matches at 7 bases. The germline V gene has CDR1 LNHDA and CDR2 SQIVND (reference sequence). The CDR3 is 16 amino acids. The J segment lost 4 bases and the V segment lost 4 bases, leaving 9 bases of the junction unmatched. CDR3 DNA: TGTGCCAGTAGTACAACCTGGGACAGCGGCACCGGGGAGCTGTTTTTT. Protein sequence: CASSTTWDSGTGELFF.

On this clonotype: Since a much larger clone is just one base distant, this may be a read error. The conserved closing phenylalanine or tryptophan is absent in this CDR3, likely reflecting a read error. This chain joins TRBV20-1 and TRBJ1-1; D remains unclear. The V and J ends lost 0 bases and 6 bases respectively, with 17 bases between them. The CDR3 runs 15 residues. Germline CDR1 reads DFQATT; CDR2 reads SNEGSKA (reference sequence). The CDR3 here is CSARDLVGNGAEAFL. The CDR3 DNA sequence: TGCAGTGCTAGAGATCTGGTCGGTAATGGGGCTGAAGCTTTCCTT.

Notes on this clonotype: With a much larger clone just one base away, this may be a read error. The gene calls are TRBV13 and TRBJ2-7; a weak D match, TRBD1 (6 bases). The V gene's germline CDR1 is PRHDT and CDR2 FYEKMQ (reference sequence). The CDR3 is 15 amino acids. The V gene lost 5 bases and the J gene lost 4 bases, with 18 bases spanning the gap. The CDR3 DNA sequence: TGTGCCAGCAGCACCCGGACAGAGAGAGAGTACGAGCAGTACTTC. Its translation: CASSTRTEREYEQYF.

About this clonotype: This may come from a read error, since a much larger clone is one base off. CDR3 in DNA: TGTGCTAGTGGTGAGGACAGGGGGAACACCGGGGGGCTGTTTTTT. Its protein is CASGEDRGNTGGLFF. The chain employs TRBV12-5 and TRBJ2-2; 10 bases are a match to TRBD1. Germline V gene sequence: CDR1 LGHNT, CDR2 FRNRAP. There are 15 residues in the CDR3.

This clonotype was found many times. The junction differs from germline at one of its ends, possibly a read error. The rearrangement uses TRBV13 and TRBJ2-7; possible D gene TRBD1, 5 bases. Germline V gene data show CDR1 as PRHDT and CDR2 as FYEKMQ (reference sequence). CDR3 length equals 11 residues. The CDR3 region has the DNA TGTGCCAGCAGCATAGGGGACGAGCAGTACTTC. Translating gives CASSIGDEQYF.

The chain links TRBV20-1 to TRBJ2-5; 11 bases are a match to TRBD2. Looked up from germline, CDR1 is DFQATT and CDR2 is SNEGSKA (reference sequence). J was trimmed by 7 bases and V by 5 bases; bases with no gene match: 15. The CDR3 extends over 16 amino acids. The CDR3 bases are TGCAGTGCTTGGGACGCACCGGGACTAGCGGAAGGGACCCAGTACTTC. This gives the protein CSAWDAPGLAEGTQYF.

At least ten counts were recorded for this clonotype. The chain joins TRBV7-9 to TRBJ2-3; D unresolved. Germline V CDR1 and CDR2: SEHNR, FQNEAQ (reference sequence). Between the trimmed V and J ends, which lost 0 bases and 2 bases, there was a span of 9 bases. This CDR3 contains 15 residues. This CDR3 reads CASSLASRFTDTQYF. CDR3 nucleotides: TGTGCCAGCAGCTTAGCGTCGCGATTCACAGATACGCAGTATTTT.

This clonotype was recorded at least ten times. CDR3 sequence (DNA): TGTGCCAGCAGTCAAACCTGGACAGGGCCCTACGAGCAGTACTTC. Translation gives CASSQTWTGPYEQYF. This rearrangement joins TRBV27 to TRBJ2-7; 8 bases map to TRBD1. The CDR3 is made up of 15 amino acids. Germline V gene sequence: CDR1 MNHEY, CDR2 SMNVEV (reference sequence). The V segment lost 5 bases and the J segment 2 bases; nucleotides outside the gene matches: 8.

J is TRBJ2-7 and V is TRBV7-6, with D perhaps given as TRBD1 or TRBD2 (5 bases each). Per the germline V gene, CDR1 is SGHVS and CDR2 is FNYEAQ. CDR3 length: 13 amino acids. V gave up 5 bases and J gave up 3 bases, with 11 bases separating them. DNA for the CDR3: TGTGCCAGCAGCGAGACGAGGGGCTACGAGCAGTACTTC. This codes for CASSETRGYEQYF.

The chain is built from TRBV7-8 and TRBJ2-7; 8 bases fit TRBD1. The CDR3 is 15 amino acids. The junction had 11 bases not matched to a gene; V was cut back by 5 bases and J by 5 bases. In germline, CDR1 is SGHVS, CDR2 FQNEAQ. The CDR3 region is CASSLTTGAGNEQYF. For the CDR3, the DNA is TGTGCCAGCAGCCTTACGACAGGGGCGGGCAACGAGCAGTACTTC.

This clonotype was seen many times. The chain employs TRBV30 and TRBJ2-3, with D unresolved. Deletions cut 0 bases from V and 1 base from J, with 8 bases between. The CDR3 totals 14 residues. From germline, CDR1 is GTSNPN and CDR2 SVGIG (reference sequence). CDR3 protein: CAWSVGTGTDTQYF. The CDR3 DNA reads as TGTGCCTGGAGTGTAGGTACCGGCACAGATACGCAGTATTTT.

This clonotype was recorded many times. In DNA form, the CDR3 reads TGTGCCTGGAGTCCAGACTACCCGAACACCGGGGAGCTGTTTTTT. Its translation is CAWSPDYPNTGELFF. This chain links TRBV30 with TRBJ2-2; maybe TRBD2 (5 bases). This CDR3 is built from 15 residues. Germline CDR1 reads GTSNPN; CDR2 reads SVGIG (reference sequence). Trimming left V 2 bases short and J 0 bases short, with 10 bases between. Full variable domain (rest looked up from reference TRBV30 and TRBJ2-2): SQTIHQWPATLVQPVGSPLSLECTVEGTSNPNLYWYRQAAGRGLQLLFYSVGIGQISSEVPQNLSASRPQDRQFILSSKKLLLSDSGFYLCAWSPDYPNTGELFFGEGSRLTVL.

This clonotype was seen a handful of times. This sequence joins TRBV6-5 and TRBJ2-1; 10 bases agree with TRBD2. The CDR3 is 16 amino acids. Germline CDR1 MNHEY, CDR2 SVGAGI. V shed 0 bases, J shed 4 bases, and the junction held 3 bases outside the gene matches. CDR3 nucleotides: TGTGCCAGCAGTTACTCCCTAGCGGGGGATTACAATGAGCAGTTCTTC. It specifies CASSYSLAGDYNEQFF.

CDR3 amino acids: CASSLDGVRILSSYEQYF. CDR3 nucleotide sequence: TGTGCCAGCAGCTTAGATGGTGTCAGGATCCTTAGCTCCTACGAGCAGTACTTC. This chain joins TRBV7-8 and TRBJ2-7, with D hard to call. Germline assignment: CDR1 SGHVS and CDR2 FQNEAQ. The CDR3 has 18 residues. The V gene lost 1 base and the J gene lost 0 bases, with 19 bases spanning the gap. Filled out from reference TRBV7-8 and TRBJ2-7, the complete variable domain reads GAGVSQSPRYKVAKRGQDVALRCDPISGHVSLFWYQQALGQGPEFLTYFQNEAQLDKSGLPSDRFFAERPEGSVSTLKIQRTQQEDSAVYLCASSLDGVRILSSYEQYFGPGTRLTVT.

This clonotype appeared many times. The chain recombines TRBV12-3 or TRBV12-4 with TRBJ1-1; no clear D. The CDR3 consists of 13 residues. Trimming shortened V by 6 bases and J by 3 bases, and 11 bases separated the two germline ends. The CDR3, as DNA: TGTGCCAGCAGAGAATCTCTGGACACTGAAGCTTTCTTT. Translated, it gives CASRESLDTEAFF.

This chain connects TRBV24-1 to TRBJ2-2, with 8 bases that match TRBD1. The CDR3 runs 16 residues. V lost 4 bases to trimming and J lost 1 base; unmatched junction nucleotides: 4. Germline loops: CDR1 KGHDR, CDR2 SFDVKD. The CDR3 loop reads CATSETGTGNTGELFF. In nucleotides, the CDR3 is TGTGCCACCAGTGAGACCGGGACAGGGAACACCGGGGAGCTGTTTTTT.

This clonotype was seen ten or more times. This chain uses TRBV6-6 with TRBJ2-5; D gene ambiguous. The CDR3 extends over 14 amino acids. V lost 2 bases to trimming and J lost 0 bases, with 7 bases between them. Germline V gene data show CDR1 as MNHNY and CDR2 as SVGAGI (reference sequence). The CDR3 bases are TGTGCCAGCAGTTACCCCGGGTACCAAGAGACCCAGTACTTC. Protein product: CASSYPGYQETQYF.

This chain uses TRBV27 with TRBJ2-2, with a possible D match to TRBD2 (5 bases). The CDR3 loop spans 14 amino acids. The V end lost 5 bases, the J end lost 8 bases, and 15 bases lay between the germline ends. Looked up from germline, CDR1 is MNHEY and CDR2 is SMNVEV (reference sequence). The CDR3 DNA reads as TGTGCCAGCAGTCCCTCCACTAGTACTGGGGAGCTGTTTTTT. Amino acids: CASSPSTSTGELFF.

The CDR3 region has the DNA TGTGCCAGCAGTTTGTTAGCGGGCTTCTCCTACAATGAGCAGTTCTTC. Its protein is CASSLLAGFSYNEQFF. The chain employs TRBV27 and TRBJ2-1, with 7 bases lining up with TRBD2. Losses at the gene ends were 3 bases for V and 0 bases for J; bases not matched to a gene: 5. CDR3 length: 16 residues. The germline V gene has CDR1 MNHEY and CDR2 SMNVEV (reference sequence).

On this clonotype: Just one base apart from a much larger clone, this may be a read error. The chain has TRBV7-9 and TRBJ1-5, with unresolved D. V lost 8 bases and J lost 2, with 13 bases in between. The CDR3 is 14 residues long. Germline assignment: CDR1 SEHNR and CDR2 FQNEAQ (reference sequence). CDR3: CASGPTSGNQPQHF. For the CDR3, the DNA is TGTGCCAGCGGCCCCACTTCTGGCAATCAGCCCCAGCATTTT.

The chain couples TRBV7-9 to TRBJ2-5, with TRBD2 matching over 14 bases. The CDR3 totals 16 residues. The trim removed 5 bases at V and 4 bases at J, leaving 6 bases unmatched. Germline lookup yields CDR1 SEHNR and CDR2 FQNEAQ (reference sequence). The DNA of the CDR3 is TGTGCCAGCAGCGGGGGACTAGCGGGAGTGTCAGAGACCCAGTACTTC. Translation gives CASSGGLAGVSETQYF.

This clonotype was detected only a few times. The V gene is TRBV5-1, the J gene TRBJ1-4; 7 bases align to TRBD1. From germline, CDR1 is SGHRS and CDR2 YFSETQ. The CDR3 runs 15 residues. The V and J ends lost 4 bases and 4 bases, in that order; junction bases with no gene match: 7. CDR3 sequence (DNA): TGCGCCAGCAGCCAATGGACAGGAAGTAATGAAAAACTGTTTTTT. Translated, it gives CASSQWTGSNEKLFF. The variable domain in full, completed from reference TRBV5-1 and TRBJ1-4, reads KAGVTQTPRYLIKTRGQQVTLSCSPISGHRSVSWYQQTPGQGLQFLFEYFSETQRNKGNFPGRFSGRQFSNSRSEMNVSTLELGDSALYLCASSQWTGSNEKLFFGSGTQLSVL.

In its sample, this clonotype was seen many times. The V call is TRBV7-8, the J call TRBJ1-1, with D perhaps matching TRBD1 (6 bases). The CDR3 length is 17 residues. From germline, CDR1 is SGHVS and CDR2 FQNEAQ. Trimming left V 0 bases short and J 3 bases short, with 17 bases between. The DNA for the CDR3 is TGTGCCAGCAGCTTAGCGTGGGGCAGGGGAGAGGACACTGAAGCTTTCTTT. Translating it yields CASSLAWGRGEDTEAFF.